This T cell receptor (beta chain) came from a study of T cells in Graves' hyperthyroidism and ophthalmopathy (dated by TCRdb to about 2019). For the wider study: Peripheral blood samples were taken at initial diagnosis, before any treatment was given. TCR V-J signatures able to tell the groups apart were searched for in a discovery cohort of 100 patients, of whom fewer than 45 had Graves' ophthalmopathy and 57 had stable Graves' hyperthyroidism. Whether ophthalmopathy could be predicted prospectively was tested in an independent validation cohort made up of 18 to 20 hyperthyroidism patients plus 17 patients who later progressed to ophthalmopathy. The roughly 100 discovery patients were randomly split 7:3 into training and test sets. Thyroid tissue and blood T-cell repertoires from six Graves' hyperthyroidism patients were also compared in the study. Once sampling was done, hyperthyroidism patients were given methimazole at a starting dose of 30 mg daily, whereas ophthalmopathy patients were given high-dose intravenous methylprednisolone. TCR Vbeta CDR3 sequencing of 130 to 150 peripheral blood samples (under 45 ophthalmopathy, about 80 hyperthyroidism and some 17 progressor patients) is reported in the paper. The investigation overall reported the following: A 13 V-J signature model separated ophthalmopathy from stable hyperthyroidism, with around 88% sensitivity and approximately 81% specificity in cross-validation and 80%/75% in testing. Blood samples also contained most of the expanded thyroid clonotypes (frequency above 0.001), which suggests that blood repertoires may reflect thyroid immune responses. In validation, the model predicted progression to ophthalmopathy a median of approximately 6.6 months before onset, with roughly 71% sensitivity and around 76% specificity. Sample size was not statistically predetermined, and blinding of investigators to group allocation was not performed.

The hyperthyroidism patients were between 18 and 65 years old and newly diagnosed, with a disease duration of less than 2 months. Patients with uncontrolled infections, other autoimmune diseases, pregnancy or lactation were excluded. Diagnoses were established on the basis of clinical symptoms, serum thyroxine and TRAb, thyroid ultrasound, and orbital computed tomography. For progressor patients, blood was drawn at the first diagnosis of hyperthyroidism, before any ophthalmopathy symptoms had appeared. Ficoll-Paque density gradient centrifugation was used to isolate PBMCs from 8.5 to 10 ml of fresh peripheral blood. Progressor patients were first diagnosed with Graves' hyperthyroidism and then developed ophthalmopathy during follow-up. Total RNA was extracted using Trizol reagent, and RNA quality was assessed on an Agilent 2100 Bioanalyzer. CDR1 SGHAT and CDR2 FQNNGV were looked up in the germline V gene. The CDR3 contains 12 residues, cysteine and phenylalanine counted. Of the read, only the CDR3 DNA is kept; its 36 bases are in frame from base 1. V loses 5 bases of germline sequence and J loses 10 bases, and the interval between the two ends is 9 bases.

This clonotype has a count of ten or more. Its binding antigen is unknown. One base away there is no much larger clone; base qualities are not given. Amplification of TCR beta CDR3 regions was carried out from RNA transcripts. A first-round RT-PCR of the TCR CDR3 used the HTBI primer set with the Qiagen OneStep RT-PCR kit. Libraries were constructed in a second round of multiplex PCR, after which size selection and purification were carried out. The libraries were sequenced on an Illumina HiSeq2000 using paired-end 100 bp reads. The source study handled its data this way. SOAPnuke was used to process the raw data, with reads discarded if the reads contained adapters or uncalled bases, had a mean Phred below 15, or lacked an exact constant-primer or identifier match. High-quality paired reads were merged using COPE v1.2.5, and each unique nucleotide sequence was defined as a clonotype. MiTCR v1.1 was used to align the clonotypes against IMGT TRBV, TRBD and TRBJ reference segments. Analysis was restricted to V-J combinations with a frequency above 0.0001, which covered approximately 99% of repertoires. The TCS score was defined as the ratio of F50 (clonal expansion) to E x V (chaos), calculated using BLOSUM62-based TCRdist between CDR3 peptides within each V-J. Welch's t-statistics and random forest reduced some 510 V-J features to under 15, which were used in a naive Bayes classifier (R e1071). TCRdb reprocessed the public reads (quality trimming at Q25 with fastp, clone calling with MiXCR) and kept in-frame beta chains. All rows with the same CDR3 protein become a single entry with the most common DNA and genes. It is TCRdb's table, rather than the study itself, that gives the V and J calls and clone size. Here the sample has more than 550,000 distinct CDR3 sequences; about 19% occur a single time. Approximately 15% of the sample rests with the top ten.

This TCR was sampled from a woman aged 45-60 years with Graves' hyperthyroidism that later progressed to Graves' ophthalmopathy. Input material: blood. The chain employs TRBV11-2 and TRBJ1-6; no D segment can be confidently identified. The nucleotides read TGTGCCAGCAGCCAGACAAACTCACCCCTCCACTTT. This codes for CASSQTNSPLHF.